Listed below are T cell receptor beta chains from one sample, sequenced in a study of T cell responses to AZD1222 COVID-19 vaccine. The repertoire was sequenced with immunoSEQ multiplex PCR; TCRdb's copy has only in-frame clones and lacks some. In the table there are about 100,000 clones, around 87% of which are singletons. The sequences come from peripheral blood, collected on day 0 of AZD1222 vaccination. The source of these receptors is an adult in good health. Both conserved end residues are part of each CDR3. A D gene is named only where the DNA matches it firmly. Clone size appears in some rows only: once, few, many, or a class for an expanded clone.

NA | TRBJ2-7 | NA | TRBV6-5 | TGTGCCAGTGCGATTGTGGGTGGGCAGTACTTC | CASAIVGGQYF
NA | TRBJ1-1 | NA | TRBV5-4 | TGTGCCAGCAGCTTGGATCCGGGAAACACTGAAGCTTTCTTT | CASSLDPGNTEAFF
once | TRBJ2-3 | NA | TRBV5-1 | TGCGCCAGCAGCTTGGGCCAGGATACGCAGTATTTT | CASSLGQDTQYF
NA | TRBJ1-2 | NA | TRBV4-3 | TGCGCCAGCAGCCAAGATTGGGTTACCGGGACAAACTATGGCTACACCTTC | CASSQDWVTGTNYGYTF
NA | TRBJ2-1 | TRBD2 | TRBV5-1 | TGCGCCAGCAGCTTGGATCTAGCGGGGGCGTACAATGAGCAGTTCTTC | CASSLDLAGAYNEQFF
NA | TRBJ1-2 | NA | TRBV5-1 | TGCGCCAGCAGCCCAGGGAATCACTATGGCTACACCTTC | CASSPGNHYGYTF
once | TRBJ1-6 | NA | TRBV14 | TGTGCCAGCAGCCAGACAGGAAGAGGTTCACCCCTCCACTTT | CASSQTGRGSPLHF
few | TRBJ2-5 | TRBD2 | TRBV20-1 | TGCAGTGCTAGTAGGTCTAGCGGGGGCCGAGAGACCCAGTACTTC | CSASRSSGGRETQYF
NA | TRBJ2-6 | NA | TRBV15 | TGTGCCACCAGCAGAGAAGGGGCCGGGGCCAACGTCCTGACTTTC | CATSREGAGANVLTF
NA | TRBJ2-3 | NA | TRBV5-6 | TGTGCCAGCAGCTTGGCGGGGCCAGATACGCAGTATTTT | CASSLAGPDTQYF
NA | TRBJ1-6 | NA | TRBV21-1 | TGTGCCCCGACGGGATGTAATTCACCCCTCCACTTT | CAPTGCNSPLHF
NA | TRBJ1-1 | NA | TRBV2 | TGTGCCAGCCCAACCCACAGTCCCACTGAAGCTTTCTTT | CASPTHSPTEAFF
NA | TRBJ2-7 | NA | TRBV3-1/TRBV3-2 | TGTGCCAGCAAGATGAGGGACCGACTCTCCTACGAGCAGTACTTC | CASKMRDRLSYEQYF
NA | TRBJ1-3 | TRBD1 | TRBV10-3 | TGTGCCATCAGTGAGACGGGACAGGGGAACTCTGGAAACACCATATATTTT | CAISETGQGNSGNTIYF
NA | TRBJ2-1 | NA | TRBV5-4 | TGTGCCAGCAGCTCTCAGGGGAGCTCCTACAATGAGCAGTTCTTC | CASSSQGSSYNEQFF
once | TRBJ1-1 | NA | TRBV5-4 | TGTGCCAGCAGCTTGGGTAGAGGTACTGAAGCTTTCTTT | CASSLGRGTEAFF
once | TRBJ1-2 | NA | TRBV6-6 | TGTGCCAGCAGTTACTCCGGGCAGGGTATAAATGGCTACACCTTC | CASSYSGQGINGYTF
NA | TRBJ2-4 | NA | TRBV24-1 | TGTGCCACCAGTGATCCGGGACGGCTGAACATTCAGTACTTC | CATSDPGRLNIQYF
NA | TRBJ1-1 | NA | TRBV5-1 | TGCGCCAGCAGCCTCCCCCTGACAGCTAACACTGAAGCTTTCTTT | CASSLPLTANTEAFF
once | TRBJ2-1 | NA | TRBV5-3 | TGTGCCAGAAGGGACAGCCGATACAATGAGCAGTTCTTC | CARRDSRYNEQFF
NA | TRBJ1-1 | NA | TRBV19 | TGTGCCAGTAGCCTCGCAGGAAACACTGAAGCTTTCTTT | CASSLAGNTEAFF
once | TRBJ1-2 | TRBD1 | TRBV5-8 | TGTGCCAGCAGCTTGGAGGGGACAGCGATATATGGCTACACCTTC | CASSLEGTAIYGYTF
NA | TRBJ1-4 | NA | TRBV2 | TGTGCCAGCAGAAGGGACATAACGGGTAATGAAAAACTGTTTTTT | CASRRDITGNEKLFF
NA | TRBJ2-5 | NA | TRBV7-2 | TGTGCCAGCAGCTTAGGACGGCAAGAGACCCAGTACTTC | CASSLGRQETQYF
NA | TRBJ2-2 | NA | TRBV9 | TGTGCCAGCAGCGTATTCACCGGGGAGCTGTTTTTT | CASSVFTGELFF
NA | TRBJ2-7 | NA | TRBV28 | TGTGCCAGCAGGAACTCTGGCGGGTCTCCCTACGAGCAGTACTTC | CASRNSGGSPYEQYF
NA | TRBJ2-2 | NA | TRBV9 | TGTGCCAGCAGCGCCCCGCCGGACAGCACCGGGGAGCTGTTTTTT | CASSAPPDSTGELFF
NA | TRBJ1-2 | NA | TRBV28 | TGTGCCAGCAGCGCTGCTGGGGGGCGTGTGAGAATTAGCTATGGCTACACCTTC | CASSAAGGRVRISYGYTF
NA | TRBJ2-3 | TRBD1 | TRBV6-5 | TGTGCCAGCAGGGGGACAGGCACAGATACGCAGTATTTT | CASRGTGTDTQYF
NA | TRBJ2-3 | NA | TRBV19 | TGTGCCAGTAGAGACACAGGACTCACAGATACGCAGTATTTT | CASRDTGLTDTQYF
NA | TRBJ2-5 | TRBD2 | TRBV7-6 | TGTGCCAGCAGCTTAGCACTAGCGGGTTCAGGGGGGACCCAGTACTTC | CASSLALAGSGGTQYF
NA | TRBJ2-2 | NA | TRBV2 | TGTGCCAGTCACAGGGAGGGGGGCACCGGGGAGCTGTTTTTT | CASHREGGTGELFF
NA | TRBJ1-2 | NA | TRBV3-1/TRBV3-2 | TGTGCCAGCAGCCAAGCGACAGTAGCTAACTATGGCTACACCTTC | CASSQATVANYGYTF
NA | TRBJ1-1 | NA | TRBV14 | TGTGCCAGCAGCCAAGAATGGGGACGGAACACTGAAGCTTTCTTT | CASSQEWGRNTEAFF
NA | TRBJ1-2 | NA | TRBV19 | TGTGCCAGTAGTATAGATCGGCGGAACTATGGCTACACCTTC | CASSIDRRNYGYTF
NA | TRBJ1-6 | NA | TRBV6-1 | TGTGCCAGCAGTGAAGTTAGGGGTTCACCCCTCCACTTT | CASSEVRGSPLHF
few | TRBJ1-4 | NA | TRBV24-1 | TGTGCCACCAGTGATGCGGGAAGTGGGGAAAAACTGTTTTTT | CATSDAGSGEKLFF
NA | TRBJ1-6 | TRBD1 | TRBV3-1/TRBV3-2 | TGTGCCAGCAGCCAACGTCCGGGACAGGGAAATTCACCCCTCCACTTT | CASSQRPGQGNSPLHF
NA | TRBJ1-4 | NA | TRBV18 | TGTGCCAGCTCACCCGAGGGGGGAACTAATGAAAAACTGTTTTTT | CASSPEGGTNEKLFF
NA | TRBJ1-1 | NA | TRBV7-9 | TGTGCCAGCAGCTTGGCATTGGCGGTACCTGAAGCTTTCTTT | CASSLALAVPEAFF
NA | TRBJ1-5 | NA | TRBV9 | TGTGCCAGCAGCGTAGGTGGGGGCGCAAATCAGCCCCAGCATTTT | CASSVGGGANQPQHF
NA | TRBJ2-3 | NA | TRBV7-2 | TGTGCCAGCAGACAACGCCTTAGCACAGATACGCAGTATTTT | CASRQRLSTDTQYF
once | TRBJ2-3 | TRBD1 | TRBV6-1 | TGTGCCAGCAGTGAGACGCAGGGGGCCGGCACAGATACGCAGTATTTT | CASSETQGAGTDTQYF
NA | TRBJ1-4 | TRBD1 | TRBV28 | TGTGCCAGCAGCCGTCCGGGACAGGGGAGTGAAAAACTGTTTTTT | CASSRPGQGSEKLFF